What follows describes a single T cell receptor beta chain. Its specificity is unknown. The table came from immunoSEQ multiplex PCR; TCRdb's copy has only in-frame clones and leaves some out. The sample gives roughly 140,000 clones, 75% to 90% of which show up once; approximately 5% is in the top ten. This sample was taken from a study of Ad26.COV2.S vaccination and SARS-CoV-2 variants. Germline CDR1 reads LNHDA; CDR2 reads SQIVND (reference sequence). The J segment lost 3 bases and the V segment lost 5 bases, leaving 13 bases of the junction unmatched. The CDR3 has 17 residues. Study observations and caveats: Substantial breadth was reportedly displayed by spike-specific CD8+ and CD4+ T cell responses after vaccination. Analyses that measured TCR breadth and depth may have underestimated total T cell responses.

The sequencing used peripheral blood, collected after recovery from COVID-19. The chain employs TRBV19 and TRBJ2-3; 8 bases agree with TRBD2. This receptor was taken from a human donor who had recovered from COVID-19. CDR3 sequence reads: CASSSRGIGGATDTQYF. In nucleotides, the CDR3 is TGTGCCAGTAGTTCCCGTGGGATCGGGGGGGCAACAGATACGCAGTATTTT.